This T cell receptor beta chain stems from a study of blood T cell repertoires in COVID-19. Study background: Donors in the United States, Italy and Spain gave samples during acute or convalescent COVID-19.

Source study methods: Reference gene primer amplification gave estimated nucleated cell counts. Libraries were prepared by immunoSEQ multiplex PCR; TCRdb keeps only in-frame clonotypes and omits some of them. The V and J calls and clone size come from that table; D and trimming were worked out from the DNA. This table holds 200,000 to 250,000 clones, 75% to 85% found once. Germline V gene data show CDR1 as MNHEY and CDR2 as SMNVEV (reference sequence). The V and J ends lost 5 bases and 6 bases respectively, with 13 bases between them. This CDR3 comprises 14 residues. This clone has only one observation.

The origin of this receptor is a woman in her 30s with COVID-19, enrolled during active disease. Input material: peripheral blood. The chain is built from TRBV27 and TRBJ2-2; TRBD1 might be the D (6 bases). CDR3 amino acids: CASSGTGRAGELFF. The CDR3 nucleotides are TGTGCCAGCAGTGGTACAGGGCGCGCCGGGGAGCTGTTTTTT.